This TCR beta chain came from a study of identifying expanded T cells in peripheral blood. The study's findings and limits: Around 1.2 clones differed between technical replicates, versus around 15 and 19 over time.

Profiling relied on immunoSEQ multiplex PCR, and the TCRdb table lists in-frame clones only, not all of them. The sample carries around 76,000 clones, roughly 90% recorded once. No infections or other immune events were documented during collection. From germline, CDR1 is SGHVS and CDR2 FQNEAQ. The CDR3 length is 14 residues. V was clipped by 0 bases and J by 2 bases, with 5 bases between them. Notes on this clone: Its antigen is unknown.

This TCR came from a person aged 18 to 70 in good health. Sequencing was carried out using blood. The chain joins TRBV7-8 to TRBJ1-5; D remains unclear. The CDR3 DNA sequence: TGTGCCAGCAGCTTAGCGGAGGGCAATCAGCCCCAGCATTTT. Amino acids: CASSLAEGNQPQHF.